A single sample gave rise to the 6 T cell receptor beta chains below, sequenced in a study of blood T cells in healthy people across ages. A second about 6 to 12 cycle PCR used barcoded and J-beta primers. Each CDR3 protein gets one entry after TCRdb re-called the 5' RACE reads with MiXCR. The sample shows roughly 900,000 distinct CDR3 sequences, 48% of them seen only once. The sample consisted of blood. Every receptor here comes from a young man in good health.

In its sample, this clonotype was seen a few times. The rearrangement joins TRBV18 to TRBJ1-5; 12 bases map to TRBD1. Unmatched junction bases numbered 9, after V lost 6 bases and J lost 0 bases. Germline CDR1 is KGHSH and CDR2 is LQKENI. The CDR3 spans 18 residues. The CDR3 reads CASSPGTGGRDSNQPQHF. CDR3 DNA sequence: TGTGCCAGCTCCCCCGGGACAGGGGGCCGGGATAGCAATCAGCCCCAGCATTTT.

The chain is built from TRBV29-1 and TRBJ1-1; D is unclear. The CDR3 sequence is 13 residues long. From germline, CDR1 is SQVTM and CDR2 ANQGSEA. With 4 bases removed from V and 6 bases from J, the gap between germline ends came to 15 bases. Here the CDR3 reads CSVAGNLDAEAFF. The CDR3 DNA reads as TGCAGCGTTGCAGGTAATTTAGACGCTGAAGCTTTCTTT.

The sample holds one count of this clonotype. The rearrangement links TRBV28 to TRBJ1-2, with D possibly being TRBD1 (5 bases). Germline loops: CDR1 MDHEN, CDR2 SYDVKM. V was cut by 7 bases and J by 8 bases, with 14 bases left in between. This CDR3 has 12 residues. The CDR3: CASTTTGDGYTF. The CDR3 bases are TGTGCCAGCACCACTACAGGAGACGGCTACACCTTC.

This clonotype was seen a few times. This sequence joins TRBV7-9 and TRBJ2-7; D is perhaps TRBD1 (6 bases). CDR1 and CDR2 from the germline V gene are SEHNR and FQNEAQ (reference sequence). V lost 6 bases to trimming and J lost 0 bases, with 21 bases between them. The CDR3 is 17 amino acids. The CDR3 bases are TGTGCCAGCAGGCTCGTATCCGGGACAACGAGCTCCTACGAGCAGTACTTC. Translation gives CASRLVSGTTSSYEQYF. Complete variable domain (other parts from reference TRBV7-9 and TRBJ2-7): DTGVSQNPRHKITKRGQNVTFRCDPISEHNRLYWYRQTLGQGPEFLTYFQNEAQLEKSRLLSDRFSAERPKGSFSTLEIQRTEQGDSAMYLCASRLVSGTTSSYEQYFGPGTRLTVT.

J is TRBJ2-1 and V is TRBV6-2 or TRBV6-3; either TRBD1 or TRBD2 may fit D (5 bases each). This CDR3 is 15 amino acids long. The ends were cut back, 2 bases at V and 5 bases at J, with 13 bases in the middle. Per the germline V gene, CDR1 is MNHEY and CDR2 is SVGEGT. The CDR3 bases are TGTGCCAGCAGTTACCTCCGGGACGGGGACAATGAGCAGTTCTTC. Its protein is CASSYLRDGDNEQFF.

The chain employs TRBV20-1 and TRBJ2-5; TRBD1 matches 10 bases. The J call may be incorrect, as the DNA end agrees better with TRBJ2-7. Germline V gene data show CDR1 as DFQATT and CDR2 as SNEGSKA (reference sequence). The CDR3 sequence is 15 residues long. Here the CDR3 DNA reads TGCAGTGCTTCCGACAGGGGGCTCTTAACCTACGAGCAGTACTTC. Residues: CSASDRGLLTYEQYF.